This T cell receptor beta chain originates from a study of early T cells in non-severe SARS-CoV-2 infection. Overall study: RNA in bulk from unsorted whole blood was sequenced, and chains were unpaired.

As part of library construction, unique molecular identifiers were attached to individual cDNA molecules. MiXCR, run by TCRdb on the 5' RACE reads, gives a single entry per CDR3 protein. The sample includes tens of thousands of distinct CDR3 sequences, more than 10% seen only once; the top ten take about 4.5%. The germline V gene has CDR1 MNHNS and CDR2 SASEGT. This CDR3 contains 15 residues. V gave up 7 bases and J gave up 7 bases, with 20 bases separating them. Study-wide points: Clonotype matching in VDJdb favored anti-spike CD8 responses and did not capture private and CD4 specificities.

This clonotype was seen ten or more times. The antigen is not known. The sample consisted of whole blood. The rearrangement links TRBV6-1 to TRBJ1-5, with D hard to call. This clonotype was obtained from an adult who was a healthcare worker with PCR-confirmed SARS-CoV-2 infection or an uninfected control (not recorded which). CDR3 protein: CASTAGISIMQPQHF. Written as DNA, the CDR3 is TGTGCCAGCACGGCGGGGATAAGTATTATGCAGCCCCAGCATTTT.